This record covers a single T cell receptor beta chain. The data were obtained in a study of control samples from healthy donors and cancer patients. Sequenced by immunoSEQ multiplex PCR; TCRdb stores in-frame clones only, minus some. The table has 130,000 or so clones, less than 95% seen once. From germline, CDR1 is SGHTA and CDR2 FQGTGA. V lost 2 bases and J lost 6; bases outside the gene matches: 5. This CDR3 is 15 amino acids long. Sequencing was carried out using blood. This TCR came from a man between 18 and 29 years old in good health. The J gene is TRBJ2-1, the V gene TRBV7-3; the match to TRBD2 covers 9 bases. CDR3 nucleotides: TGTGCCAGCAGCTTATTGCGGGGGGGCCGCAATGAGCAGTTCTTC. It codes for CASSLLRGGRNEQFF.